The 30 T cell receptor beta chains presented below share a single source sample, sequenced in a study of Ad26.COV2.S vaccination and SARS-CoV-2 variants. Treatment in this sample: over 15 received Ad26.COV2.S at low or high dose, single or two shots; about 5 received placebo; per-sample allocation not given. Material that was analyzed had been drawn on day 63 after the first vaccine or placebo injection. Sequencing was performed with immunoSEQ multiplex PCR; in TCRdb, only in-frame clones are kept and a portion is missing. The profile shows about 240,000 clones, 70% to 90% of them singletons. Sequenced here: peripheral blood, sampled in a trial of Ad26.COV2.S vaccine versus placebo. All receptors derive from a person between 18 and 65 years old who received the Ad26.COV2.S COVID-19 vaccine or a placebo.

V is TRBV7-2 and J is TRBJ2-7; tentative D call: TRBD2 (6 bases). In germline, CDR1 is SGHTA, CDR2 FQGNSA. Deletions cut 4 bases from V and 3 bases from J, with 10 bases between. This CDR3 has 13 amino acids. The CDR3 DNA is TGTGCCAGCAGCTCCCAGCGGGTCTACGAGCAGTACTTC. Protein sequence: CASSSQRVYEQYF.

Regarding this clone: The junction departs from the called germline gene at one end, perhaps through a read error. This specimen includes other DNA sequences encoding the same CDR3. This chain connects TRBV10-1 to TRBJ2-2; TRBD1 aligns across 7 bases. The CDR3 is 19 amino acids. Germline V gene data show CDR1 as WNHNN and CDR2 as SYGVQD (reference sequence). Here the CDR3 DNA reads TGCGCTAGCAGTGAGTCGAAAGGGGGCGCAGGGCTGAACACCGGGGAGCTGTTTTTT. Translation gives CASSESKGGAGLNTGELFF.

The J gene is TRBJ2-1, the V gene TRBV7-3; 8 nucleotides match TRBD1. V was pared by 2 bases and J by 9 bases, with 3 bases of the junction left unmatched. This CDR3 is built from 13 residues. Germline V gene lookup returns CDR1 SGHTA and CDR2 FQGTGA. CDR3 nucleotide sequence: TGTGCCAGCAGCTTACCAGGGGGCTTTGAGCAGTTCTTC. It yields the protein CASSLPGGFEQFF.

The rearrangement links TRBV15 to TRBJ2-6; no reliable D call. The germline V gene encodes CDR1 LNHNV and CDR2 YYDKDF (reference sequence). Deletions cut 1 base from V and 0 bases from J, with 4 bases between. The CDR3 contains 15 residues. This chain's CDR3 is CATSRALSGANVLTF. DNA for the CDR3: TGTGCCACCAGCAGAGCCCTCTCTGGGGCCAACGTCCTGACTTTC.

V is TRBV7-9 and J is TRBJ1-3; D perhaps matches TRBD1 (5 bases). The CDR3 length is 13 residues. Looked up from germline, CDR1 is SEHNR and CDR2 is FQNEAQ (reference sequence). V lost 5 bases and J 1 base, leaving 6 bases between the germline ends. The CDR3 nucleotides are TGTGCCAGCAGCCAGGGATCTGGAAACACCATATATTTT. The encoded protein is CASSQGSGNTIYF. The whole variable domain, remainder taken from reference TRBV7-9 and TRBJ1-3, is DTGVSQNPRHKITKRGQNVTFRCDPISEHNRLYWYRQTLGQGPEFLTYFQNEAQLEKSRLLSDRFSAERPKGSFSTLEIQRTEQGDSAMYLCASSQGSGNTIYFGEGSWLTVV.

V and J are TRBV10-2 and TRBJ1-5; 9 bases are a match to TRBD1. V shed 6 bases, J shed 6 bases, and the junction held 3 bases outside the gene matches. This CDR3 comprises 13 residues. Germline CDR1 is WSHSY and CDR2 is SAAADI. For the CDR3, the DNA is TGCGCCAGCAGGGGACAGGGTAGTCAGCCCCAGCATTTT. Amino acid sequence: CASRGQGSQPQHF.

The V gene is TRBV25-1, the J gene TRBJ1-4, with D possibly TRBD1 on 6 matching bases. The V and J ends lost 7 bases and 9 bases respectively, with 9 bases between them. The CDR3 covers 11 residues. Germline V gives CDR1 MGHDK, CDR2 SYGVNS. DNA of the CDR3: TGTGCCAGCACCGGGGGCCAAAAACTGTTTTTT. Its protein product is CASTGGQKLFF.

This clone appeared a few times. The genes are TRBV7-6 and TRBJ2-7; weak D call: TRBD1 (6 bases). The CDR3 loop spans 16 amino acids. CDR1 SGHVS and CDR2 FNYEAQ come from the germline V gene. Trimming pared 1 base from V and 0 bases from J, leaving 13 bases between. CDR3 sequence: CASSLGALGASYEQYF. CDR3 bases: TGTGCCAGCAGCTTAGGGGCTTTGGGGGCCTCCTACGAGCAGTACTTC.

The chain uses TRBV5-1 and TRBJ1-5, with D perhaps matching TRBD1 (5 bases). Germline CDR1 and CDR2: SGHRS and YFSETQ. This CDR3 has 13 residues. The V end lost 4 bases, the J end lost 3 bases, and 8 bases lay between the germline ends. This chain's CDR3 is CASSGGDNQPQHF. CDR3 nucleotides: TGCGCCAGCAGCGGGGGAGACAATCAGCCCCAGCATTTT. Complete variable domain (other parts from reference TRBV5-1 and TRBJ1-5): KAGVTQTPRYLIKTRGQQVTLSCSPISGHRSVSWYQQTPGQGLQFLFEYFSETQRNKGNFPGRFSGRQFSNSRSEMNVSTLELGDSALYLCASSGGDNQPQHFGDGTRLSIL.

This chain connects TRBV7-6 to TRBJ1-4; D possibly corresponds to TRBD1 (6 bases). Per the germline V gene, CDR1 is SGHVS and CDR2 is FNYEAQ. The CDR3 extends over 14 amino acids. Trimming stripped 5 bases from V and 3 bases from J, with 10 bases between. CDR3 amino acids: CASSPGQSNEKLFF. As DNA, the CDR3 is TGTGCCAGCAGCCCCGGACAGTCTAATGAAAAACTGTTTTTT.

The chain couples TRBV19 to TRBJ2-1; 7 nucleotides line up with TRBD2. This CDR3 region has 14 residues. Germline assignment: CDR1 LNHDA and CDR2 SQIVND (reference sequence). V gave up 4 bases and J gave up 7 bases; unmatched junction bases: 7. The chain's CDR3 is CASSTVAGSNEQFF. For the CDR3, the DNA is TGTGCCAGTAGTACGGTAGCGGGCTCGAATGAGCAGTTCTTC.

This clone was detected only once. The V and J genes are TRBV15 and TRBJ1-3, with D possibly TRBD1 on 6 matching bases. Per germline, CDR1 LNHNV and CDR2 YYDKDF (reference sequence). This CDR3 is built from 21 residues. V was shortened by 0 bases and J by 4 bases, with 28 bases between the two germline ends. The CDR3 nucleotides are TGTGCCACCAGCAGAGATCCTATCCGGGGGGGCAGGGTGGCGTCCGGAAACACCATATATTTT. Its protein product is CATSRDPIRGGRVASGNTIYF.

This clone was seen only once. The rearrangement joins TRBV24-1 to TRBJ2-5, with 10 bases lining up with TRBD2. V lost 9 bases and J lost 4; bases outside the gene matches: 13. This CDR3 spans 16 amino acids. Germline V gene lookup returns CDR1 KGHDR and CDR2 SFDVKD. CDR3 sequence (DNA): TGTGCCACCGCAGGGGCCCTAGCGGGAGCTTCAGAGACCCAGTACTTC. Protein product: CATAGALAGASETQYF.

This clone was detected a few times. The CDR3 DNA reads TGTGCCAGCAGCCAAGGAGGGACGGCATATAATTCACCCCTCCACTTT. Translating it yields CASSQGGTAYNSPLHF. The rearrangement uses TRBV4-2 and TRBJ1-6, with D possibly being TRBD1 (5 bases). CDR1 is LGHNA and CDR2 is YNFKEQ in the germline V gene. V shed 1 base and J shed 4 bases, with 11 bases lying between them. The CDR3 has 16 residues.

The J gene is TRBJ2-7, the V gene TRBV5-6; D ambiguous. Germline V CDR1 and CDR2: SGHDT, YYEEEE. V dropped 0 bases and J dropped 6 bases, with 16 bases sitting between them. This CDR3 spans 15 amino acids. CDR3 nucleotides: TGTGCCAGCAGCTTGGGACCGCTAGGTCGTTCCGAGCAGTACTTC. Translating it yields CASSLGPLGRSEQYF. The variable domain in full, completed from reference TRBV5-6 and TRBJ2-7, reads DAGVTQSPTHLIKTRGQQVTLRCSPKSGHDTVSWYQQALGQGPQFIFQYYEEEERQRGNFPDRFSGHQFPNYSSELNVNALLLGDSALYLCASSLGPLGRSEQYFGPGTRLTVT.

The J gene is TRBJ2-7, the V gene TRBV29-1; 7 bases agree with TRBD2. CDR3 length equals 13 residues. V shed 7 bases and J 1 base; nucleotides not matched to a gene: 7. CDR1 is SQVTM, CDR2 ANQGSEA, per germline. The chain's CDR3 is CSAGGGASYEQYF. In DNA form, the CDR3 reads TGCAGCGCCGGGGGAGGGGCTTCCTACGAGCAGTACTTC.

The chain has TRBV5-1 and TRBJ2-5; 7 bases agree with TRBD2. Germline V gene data show CDR1 as SGHRS and CDR2 as YFSETQ. The J segment lost 7 bases and the V segment lost 0 bases, leaving 6 bases of the junction unmatched. The length of the CDR3 is 14 residues. The CDR3 sequence: CASSLDGGSGTQYF. The CDR3 nucleotides are TGCGCCAGCAGCTTGGACGGGGGGTCAGGGACCCAGTACTTC.

This clone was detected a few times. This chain connects TRBV6-2 or TRBV6-3 to TRBJ2-7; D tentatively fits TRBD1 or TRBD2 (5 bases each). This CDR3 is built from 15 residues. The germline gives CDR1 MNHEY, CDR2 SVGEGT. V was shortened by 4 bases and J by 0 bases, with 13 bases between the two germline ends. The CDR3 nucleotides read TGTGCCAGCAGTTCGTCCGGGACGGCCTCCTACGAGCAGTACTTC. It yields the protein CASSSSGTASYEQYF.

This chain links TRBV7-2 with TRBJ2-7; 12 bases align to TRBD2. The CDR3 covers 17 residues. V lost 2 bases, J lost 6 bases, and 11 bases stayed unmatched. Per germline, CDR1 SGHTA and CDR2 FQGNSA. CDR3 bases: TGTGCCAGCAGCTTAAGGTCCCGACTAGCGGGGGTGGCCGAGCAGTACTTC. Its translation: CASSLRSRLAGVAEQYF.

The V call is TRBV14, the J call TRBJ1-2; 7 bases are shared with TRBD1. The CDR3 extends over 13 amino acids. Germline V gene data show CDR1 as SGHDN and CDR2 as FVKESK. V was clipped by 4 bases and J by 6 bases; unmatched bases: 5. The CDR3 spells CASSRDRAHGYTF. The CDR3 DNA reads as TGTGCCAGCAGCCGAGACAGGGCCCATGGCTACACCTTC.

The gene calls are TRBV19 and TRBJ2-7; D is perhaps TRBD2 (6 bases). Per the germline V gene, CDR1 is LNHDA and CDR2 is SQIVND (reference sequence). Trimming cost V 5 bases and J 2 bases, with 19 bases left between them. The CDR3 loop spans 16 amino acids. Here the CDR3 DNA reads TGTGCCAGTAGTCCTGAGCTTGGATCGGGGGCCTACGAGCAGTACTTC. It yields the protein CASSPELGSGAYEQYF. Complete variable domain (other parts from reference TRBV19 and TRBJ2-7): DGGITQSPKYLFRKEGQNVTLSCEQNLNHDAMYWYRQDPGQGLRLIYYSQIVNDFQKGDIAEGYSVSREKKESFPLTVTSAQKNPTAFYLCASSPELGSGAYEQYFGPGTRLTVT.

V and J are TRBV12-3 or TRBV12-4 and TRBJ2-7; D is perhaps TRBD2 (6 bases). This CDR3 comprises 13 residues. The germline V and J ends were trimmed by 0 bases and 4 bases, with 7 bases remaining between them. CDR3 sequence reads: CASSLASGYEQYF. The CDR3 DNA follows: TGTGCCAGCAGTTTAGCTAGCGGATACGAGCAGTACTTC.

The J gene is TRBJ2-7, the V gene TRBV30, with 7 bases identical to TRBD1. J was trimmed by 6 bases and V by 3 bases; bases with no gene match: 5. This CDR3 spans 12 amino acids. Germline V gene lookup returns CDR1 GTSNPN and CDR2 SVGIG (reference sequence). The CDR3 loop is CAWRTGNGEQYF. CDR3 DNA: TGTGCCTGGAGGACAGGGAACGGCGAGCAGTACTTC.

The genes are TRBV7-9 and TRBJ2-1; weak D call: TRBD1 (5 bases). The V end lost 5 bases, the J end lost 6 bases, and 5 bases lay between the germline ends. Germline loops: CDR1 SEHNR, CDR2 FQNEAQ (reference sequence). This CDR3 has 11 residues. The CDR3 DNA sequence: TGTGCCAGCAGCACAGGCAATGAGCAGTTCTTC. It translates to CASSTGNEQFF. Filled out from reference TRBV7-9 and TRBJ2-1, the complete variable domain reads DTGVSQNPRHKITKRGQNVTFRCDPISEHNRLYWYRQTLGQGPEFLTYFQNEAQLEKSRLLSDRFSAERPKGSFSTLEIQRTEQGDSAMYLCASSTGNEQFFGPGTRLTVL.

This rearrangement joins TRBV19 to TRBJ1-2; no definite D call. From germline, CDR1 is LNHDA and CDR2 SQIVND (reference sequence). V lost 8 bases and J 4 bases, leaving 14 bases between the germline ends. This CDR3 contains 13 residues. CDR3 in amino acids: CASRGGSSYGYTF. The CDR3 region has the DNA TGTGCCAGTCGGGGAGGGTCGAGCTATGGCTACACCTTC.

The genes are TRBV27 and TRBJ2-7, with 7 nucleotides matching TRBD2. Germline assignment: CDR1 MNHEY and CDR2 SMNVEV (reference sequence). The CDR3 runs 14 residues. Trimming removed 4 bases from V and 4 bases from J; junction bases left unmatched: 7. The CDR3 DNA is TGTGCCAGCAGTTACAGCGGGAACCAATACGAGCAGTACTTC. It codes for CASSYSGNQYEQYF.

This chain uses TRBV1 with TRBJ2-7; the listed D gene, TRBD1, was not tested against the DNA. TRBV1 is a listed pseudogene. The length of the CDR3 is 17 residues. The CDR3 nucleotides read TGCACCAGCAGCCAAGGGGAGCGAGACAGGTCTTCCTACGAGCAGTACTTC. It is translated as CTSSQGERDRSSYEQYF.

The gene calls are TRBV18 and TRBJ1-1; D unresolved. Deletions cut 4 bases from V and 4 bases from J, with 19 bases between. CDR1 is KGHSH, CDR2 LQKENI, per germline. The CDR3 runs to 16 residues. The CDR3: CASSLNRGGVGTEAFF. The CDR3 DNA reads as TGTGCCAGCTCACTTAATCGGGGTGGGGTGGGCACTGAAGCTTTCTTT.

This CDR3 reads CASSLAGEGYEQYF. The CDR3 nucleotides read TGTGCCAGCAGCCTAGCGGGAGAGGGATACGAGCAGTACTTC. The chain combines TRBV11-2 with TRBJ2-7; TRBD2 matches 10 bases. This CDR3 contains 14 residues. Looked up from germline, CDR1 is SGHAT and CDR2 is FQNNGV. With 5 bases clipped from V and 4 bases from J, the junction kept 5 bases outside the gene matches.

To note about this clone: One end of the junction is discordant with germline, which a read error may explain. This CDR3 reads CASSLTGLRDTEAFF. DNA of the CDR3: TGTGCCAGCAGTTTAACGGGCCTTAGGGATACCGAAGCTTTCTTT. V and J are TRBV7-3 and TRBJ1-1; D is undetermined. The CDR3 is made up of 15 amino acids. Germline values: CDR1 SGHTA, CDR2 FQGTGA. The variable domain in full, completed from reference TRBV7-3 and TRBJ1-1, reads GAGVSQTPSNKVTEKGKYVELRCDPISGHTALYWYRQSLGQGPEFLIYFQGTGAADDSGLPNDRFFAVRPEGSVSTLKIQRTERGDSAVYLCASSLTGLRDTEAFFGQGTRLTVV.